This TCR beta chain derives from a study of CD4 and CD8 cells across lung adenocarcinoma regions. TCRdb reprocessed the PCR reads with MiXCR, giving one entry per CDR3 protein. The repertoire holds several thousand distinct CDR3 sequences, with roughly 52% as singletons. On this clonotype: An end of the junction does not agree with germline; a read error may underlie this.

Samples came from patients with localized non-small cell lung adenocarcinoma. This CDR3 has 11 amino acids. Germline V lookup: CDR1 MNHEY, CDR2 SMNVEV (reference sequence). The receptor was isolated from a female donor with lung adenocarcinoma. The CD4 and CD8 labels of this study may be unreliable. V is TRBV27 and J is TRBJ2-3; tentative D call: TRBD1 (5 bases). The specimen sequenced was CD8+ T cells from the margin of a lung tumor. The CDR3 spells CGGRDPDTQYF. Here the CDR3 DNA reads TGTGGGGGCCGTGATCCAGATACGCAGTACTTT.